The 27 T cell receptor beta chains given below trace back to one sample, sequenced in a study of T cells in Graves' hyperthyroidism and ophthalmopathy. Amplification yielded TCR beta CDR3 regions, with RNA transcripts as the source. During a first-round RT-PCR of the TCR CDR3, the HTBI primer set was used. TCRdb re-called the multiplex PCR reads through MiXCR, storing one row per CDR3 protein. There are more than 300,000 distinct CDR3 sequences in the sample; about 14% occur only once, and around 20% lies in the top ten. Sequenced sample: blood. These receptors were collected from a woman aged 25 to 45 with Graves' ophthalmopathy.

This clonotype came up many times. V and J are TRBV3-1 and TRBJ1-1; possible D gene TRBD1, 5 bases. This CDR3 has 15 residues. Germline assignment: CDR1 LGHDT and CDR2 YNNKEL (reference sequence). V gave up 1 base and J gave up 3 bases, with 12 bases separating them. The DNA of the CDR3 is TGTGCCAGCAGCCAAGTTATTGGGGGGTACACTGAAGCTTTCTTT. Its translation is CASSQVIGGYTEAFF.

This clonotype was counted ten times or more. The chain is built from TRBV20-1 and TRBJ2-7; maybe TRBD2 (5 bases). V lost 3 bases and J 4 bases, leaving 13 bases between the germline ends. Germline CDR1 is DFQATT and CDR2 is SNEGSKA (reference sequence). The CDR3 contains 13 residues. The CDR3 nucleotides are TGCAGTGCTAGCCAGGAGGTAGCGTACGAGCAGTACTTC. Protein: CSASQEVAYEQYF.

The J gene is TRBJ2-7, the V gene TRBV20-1; 15 bases line up with TRBD2. J lost 4 bases, V lost 6 bases, and 10 bases had no gene match. The CDR3 contains 16 residues. Germline loops: CDR1 DFQATT, CDR2 SNEGSKA (reference sequence). The CDR3 bases are TGCAGTGCCTTAGGACTAGCGGGGGGGCCTCGGTACGAGCAGTACTTC. Translated: CSALGLAGGPRYEQYF.

This clonotype was counted many times. The V gene is TRBV29-1, the J gene TRBJ1-1; tentative D call: TRBD1 (5 bases). The CDR3 runs 14 residues. Trimming left V 1 base short and J 1 base short, with 10 bases between. Germline CDR1 SQVTM, CDR2 ANQGSEA. As DNA, the CDR3 is TGCAGCGTTGAAGGGGTGACAGAGAACACTGAAGCTTTCTTT. Translation: CSVEGVTENTEAFF.

Note on this clonotype: A clone one base away is much larger, so this may be a read error. This rearrangement joins TRBV7-2 to TRBJ2-1; D unclear. The germline V gene has CDR1 SGHTA and CDR2 FQGNSA. The CDR3 consists of 14 residues. V lost 0 bases and J lost 0, with 3 bases in between. The CDR3 loop is CASSLASSYNEQFF. The CDR3 DNA is TGTGCCAGCAGCTTAGCTAGCTCCTACAATGAGCAGTTCTTC.

The rearrangement links TRBV15 to TRBJ2-5; 7 nucleotides align to TRBD1. J was trimmed by 3 bases and V by 1 base; bases with no gene match: 11. The germline V gene encodes CDR1 LNHNV and CDR2 YYDKDF (reference sequence). CDR3 length equals 17 residues. CDR3 nucleotides: TGTGCCACCAGCAGAGCTGGGTTTGGGACAGTCAAAGAGACCCAGTACTTC. Translating it yields CATSRAGFGTVKETQYF.

In its sample, this clonotype was seen many times. The J gene is TRBJ1-5, the V gene TRBV3-1; D uncertain. CDR1 LGHDT and CDR2 YNNKEL come from the germline V gene (reference sequence). Between the trimmed V and J ends, which lost 0 bases and 14 bases, there was a span of 14 bases. The CDR3 contains 13 residues. The CDR3 protein is CASSQEERGGKHF. CDR3 DNA sequence: TGTGCCAGCAGCCAAGAAGAGCGCGGTGGCAAGCATTTT.

This clonotype was observed at least ten times. CDR3 sequence (DNA): TGTGCCAGCAAACTCGACCGCACTGAAGCTTTCTTT. It yields the protein CASKLDRTEAFF. The chain uses TRBV6-1 and TRBJ1-1; D remains ambiguous. The germline V and J ends were trimmed by 7 bases and 4 bases, with 10 bases remaining between them. The CDR3 has 12 amino acids. Germline V gene data show CDR1 as MNHNS and CDR2 as SASEGT.

This clonotype was counted ten times or more. The chain combines TRBV7-2 with TRBJ1-1; 7 nucleotides match TRBD1. The CDR3 length is 14 residues. V shed 3 bases, J shed 9 bases, and the junction held 10 bases outside the gene matches. Looked up from germline, CDR1 is SGHTA and CDR2 is FQGNSA. CDR3 sequence reads: CASSFRTGADKAFF. DNA for the CDR3: TGTGCCAGCAGCTTTCGTACAGGGGCGGATAAAGCTTTCTTT. Filled out from reference TRBV7-2 and TRBJ1-1, the complete variable domain reads GAGVSQSPSNKVTEKGKDVELRCDPISGHTALYWYRQSLGQGLEFLIYFQGNSAPDKSGLPSDRFSAERTGGSVSTLTIQRTQQEDSAVYLCASSFRTGADKAFFGQGTRLTVV.

This clonotype was recorded a few times. A much larger clone differs by one base, so this may be a read error. The gene calls are TRBV11-2 and TRBJ1-5; no firm D call. CDR3 length: 15 residues. Germline V CDR1 and CDR2: SGHAT, FQNNGV. V dropped 6 bases and J dropped 0 bases, with 12 bases sitting between them. The CDR3 sequence: CASSNGPYSNQPQHF. The CDR3 DNA reads TGTGCCAGCAGTAATGGACCTTATAGCAATCAGCCCCAGCATTTT.

The V gene is TRBV20-1, the J gene TRBJ2-5; TRBD2 aligns across 8 bases. The germline gives CDR1 DFQATT, CDR2 SNEGSKA (reference sequence). With V trimmed by 0 bases and J by 2 bases, 8 bases remained unmatched. This CDR3 is built from 16 residues. CDR3 region: CSARDPGRGDQETQYF. The DNA of the CDR3 is TGCAGTGCTAGAGATCCTGGGCGGGGGGATCAAGAGACCCAGTACTTC.

This clonotype was detected ten times or more. The V call is TRBV20-1, the J call TRBJ2-1; maybe TRBD2 (5 bases). Deletions cut 0 bases from V and 0 bases from J, with 12 bases between. Germline V gives CDR1 DFQATT, CDR2 SNEGSKA (reference sequence). The CDR3 runs to 16 residues. The CDR3 DNA is TGCAGTGCTAGAGACCCGGACTCTACCTCCTACAATGAGCAGTTCTTC. Translation: CSARDPDSTSYNEQFF.

In this sample, this clonotype turned up many times. The V call is TRBV4-2, the J call TRBJ1-2; TRBD1 matches 8 bases. Germline CDR1 LGHNA, CDR2 YNFKEQ. V trimming: 1 base; J trimming: 3 bases; junction bases outside the gene matches: 4. CDR3 length: 15 residues. DNA for the CDR3: TGTGCCAGCAGCCAAGGCGGACAGGGACACTATGGCTACACCTTC. Amino acid sequence: CASSQGGQGHYGYTF.

Notes on this clonotype: This could be a read error, since a much larger clone is one nucleotide away. The chain couples TRBV19 to TRBJ1-1; D gene ambiguous. This CDR3 has 15 amino acids. Germline lookup yields CDR1 LNHDA and CDR2 SQIVND (reference sequence). With 7 bases removed from V and 0 bases from J, the gap between germline ends came to 15 bases. Here the CDR3 DNA reads TGTGCCAGTACCCCTCGGGCAGGAATGAACACTGAAGCTTTCTTT. As protein: CASTPRAGMNTEAFF.

The rearrangement joins TRBV27 to TRBJ2-2, with TRBD1 as a possible D gene (6 bases). The germline gives CDR1 MNHEY, CDR2 SMNVEV (reference sequence). The CDR3 has 14 residues. Trimming took off 1 base at V and 5 bases at J, with 8 bases between the two ends. The DNA for the CDR3 is TGTGCCAGCAGTTTATTGGGGGCGACCGGGGAGCTGTTTTTT. Residues: CASSLLGATGELFF.

This clonotype came up a few times. This chain links TRBV10-2 with TRBJ1-5; D ambiguous. V lost 0 bases to trimming and J lost 6 bases, with 9 bases between them. The CDR3 is 14 residues long. Germline V gene sequence: CDR1 WSHSY, CDR2 SAAADI. The CDR3: CASSESRVAQPQHF. In DNA form, the CDR3 reads TGCGCCAGCAGTGAGTCACGGGTAGCTCAGCCCCAGCATTTT.

The table lists this clonotype with a few counts. This chain connects TRBV10-1 to TRBJ2-3; 8 bases align to TRBD2. CDR1 is WNHNN, CDR2 SYGVQD, per germline (reference sequence). The trim removed 0 bases at V and 0 bases at J, leaving 5 bases unmatched. This CDR3 region has 17 residues. CDR3 sequence: CASSESGGGPSTDTQYF. The CDR3 coding sequence is TGCGCCAGCAGTGAGTCCGGGGGGGGCCCTAGCACAGATACGCAGTATTTT.

V usage is TRBV12-3 or TRBV12-4 and J usage is TRBJ2-3, with TRBD1 identical over 9 bases. This CDR3 spans 15 amino acids. Losses at the gene ends were 3 bases for V and 3 bases for J; bases not matched to a gene: 4. CDR3 residues: CASSFWGTGTDTQYF. DNA for the CDR3: TGTGCCAGCAGTTTTTGGGGGACAGGGACAGATACGCAGTATTTT.

The J gene is TRBJ2-1, the V gene TRBV20-1, with 13 bases aligning to TRBD2. The CDR3 has 17 residues. The junction had 12 bases not matched to a gene; V was cut back by 3 bases and J by 7 bases. The germline CDR1 and CDR2 sequences are DFQATT and SNEGSKA (reference sequence). The CDR3 loop reads CSARHRGLAGKVNEQFF. CDR3 in DNA: TGCAGTGCTAGGCATAGGGGACTAGCGGGAAAGGTGAATGAGCAGTTCTTC.

This clonotype was detected a few times. This may come from a read error, since a much larger clone is one base off. The conserved phenylalanine or tryptophan is not found at the CDR3 terminus, so this likely reflects a read error. The chain has TRBV2 and TRBJ2-5; 7 bases fit TRBD1. The germline gives CDR1 SNHLY, CDR2 FYNNEI. J lost 1 base, V lost 7 bases, and 9 bases had no gene match. This CDR3 comprises 15 residues. The CDR3 here is CASMMRGPPQETQYL. For the CDR3, the DNA is TGTGCCAGCATGATGAGGGGGCCCCCCCAAGAGACCCAGTACCTC.

This clonotype was seen repeatedly, ten times or more. The chain has TRBV10-3 and TRBJ2-2; D ambiguous. This CDR3 region has 15 residues. Germline CDR1 ENHRY, CDR2 SYGVKD. Trimming left V 3 bases short and J 2 bases short, with 10 bases between. CDR3 DNA: TGTGCCATCAGTGACCTGACGTCCAACACCGGGGAGCTGTTTTTT. This sequence encodes CAISDLTSNTGELFF.

The sample holds a few counts of this clonotype. This chain connects TRBV27 to TRBJ1-6; D might be TRBD1 (6 bases). This CDR3 is built from 14 residues. Trimming shortened V by 7 bases and J by 10 bases, and 17 bases separated the two germline ends. Germline CDR1 reads MNHEY; CDR2 reads SMNVEV (reference sequence). The CDR3 DNA reads TGTGCCAGCAACCCGAAGGGGGGTGGATCACCCCTCCACTTT. Translated, it gives CASNPKGGGSPLHF.

At least ten counts were recorded for this clonotype. This chain uses TRBV30 with TRBJ1-3; D not certain. Trimming left V 2 bases short and J 0 bases short, with 11 bases between. The CDR3 is 15 amino acids. Germline loops: CDR1 GTSNPN, CDR2 SVGIG (reference sequence). CDR3 coding DNA: TGTGCCTGGAGTTACGACCTGGGCTCTGGAAACACCATATATTTT. Protein product: CAWSYDLGSGNTIYF.

This clonotype was found a few times. This chain links TRBV9 with TRBJ2-7; D uncertain. V gave up 4 bases and J gave up 7 bases, with 15 bases separating them. The germline CDR1 and CDR2 sequences are SGDLS and YYNGEE. The CDR3 extends over 13 amino acids. Here the CDR3 DNA reads TGTGCCAGCAGCCCCACACCGCTTGGGGAGCAGTACTTC. It is translated as CASSPTPLGEQYF.

This clonotype occurred many times. The rearrangement joins TRBV10-2 to TRBJ2-3, with 9 bases that match TRBD1. This CDR3 is built from 16 residues. Per the germline V gene, CDR1 is WSHSY and CDR2 is SAAADI. J was trimmed by 3 bases and V by 5 bases; bases with no gene match: 9. The CDR3 sequence: CASSIRDRVYTDTQYF. CDR3 DNA sequence: TGCGCCAGCAGTATCCGGGACAGGGTTTATACAGATACGCAGTATTTT.

This clonotype was detected ten times or more. The rearrangement links TRBV18 to TRBJ1-3, with 11 nucleotides matching TRBD1. The CDR3 spans 18 residues. V was pared by 1 base and J by 5 bases, with 10 bases of the junction left unmatched. Germline V gene lookup returns CDR1 KGHSH and CDR2 LQKENI. In nucleotides, the CDR3 is TGTGCCAGCTCACCACAGGGGACAGGGGGAACGTCGAGAAACACCATATATTTT. Amino acids: CASSPQGTGGTSRNTIYF.

The rearrangement uses TRBV11-1 and TRBJ2-7; TRBD1 aligns across 9 bases. Trimming took 3 bases from V and 7 from J; bases not matched to a gene: 7. The CDR3 covers 14 residues. The germline V gene has CDR1 SGHAT and CDR2 FQDESV (reference sequence). CDR3 sequence reads: CASSLGRQGGEQYF. CDR3 in DNA: TGTGCCAGCAGCTTGGGACGACAGGGGGGTGAGCAGTACTTC.